The T cell receptor beta chain under discussion was sequenced for a study of stem cell transplantation in POMP-related autoinflammatory disease. Overall study context: The study hypothesized thymoproteasome defects skew the TRB repertoire via impaired CD8+ selection. Before transplant, CD4+ T cells skewed naive and CD8+ proportions were low. Study observations and caveats: Across all analyzed T-cell subsets, patients with PRAID tended toward reduced diversity and increased clonality.

Note on this clone: As yet, its antigen is unknown.

Libraries were prepared by immunoSEQ multiplex PCR; TCRdb keeps only in-frame clonotypes and omits some of them. This sample yields 9,100 or so clones, of which about 76% are seen a single time; just over 4.5% belongs to the top ten. With 1 base removed from V and 0 bases from J, the gap between germline ends came to 10 bases. CDR3 length: 16 amino acids. Germline lookup yields CDR1 SGHTA and CDR2 FQGNSA. PRAID featured immunodeficiency plus autoinflammation. Sequencing was performed on CD4+ T cells from PBMCs, taken after stem cell transplantation. The V and J genes are TRBV7-2 and TRBJ2-1; D is unclear. The receptor comes from a human patient with POMP-related autoinflammation and immune dysregulation (PRAID). The graft donor may have given rise to some T cells. CDR3 residues: CASSLEGRSSYNEQFF. As DNA, the CDR3 is TGTGCCAGCAGCTTAGAGGGCAGGAGCTCCTACAATGAGCAGTTCTTC.